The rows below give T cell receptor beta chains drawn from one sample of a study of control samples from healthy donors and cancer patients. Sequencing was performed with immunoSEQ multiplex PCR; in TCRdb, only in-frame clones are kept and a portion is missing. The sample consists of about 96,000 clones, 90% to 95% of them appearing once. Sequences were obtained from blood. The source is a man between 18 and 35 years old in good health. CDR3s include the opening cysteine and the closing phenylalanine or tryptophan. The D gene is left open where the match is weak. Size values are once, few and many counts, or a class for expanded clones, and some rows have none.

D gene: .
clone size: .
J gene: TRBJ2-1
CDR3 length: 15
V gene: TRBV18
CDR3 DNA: TGTGCCAGCTCACTCACCAGGGGCGCCGGGAATGAGCAGTTCTTC
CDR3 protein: CASSLTRGAGNEQFF

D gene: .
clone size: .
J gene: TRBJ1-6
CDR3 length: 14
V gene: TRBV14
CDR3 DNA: TGTGCCGGCAGCCAAGTTTACGTCAATTCACCCCTCCACTTT
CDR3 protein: CAGSQVYVNSPLHF

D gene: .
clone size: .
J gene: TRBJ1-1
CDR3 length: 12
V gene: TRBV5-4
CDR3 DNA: TGTGCCAGCAGTGAGGTAGATACTGAAGCTTTCTTT
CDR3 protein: CASSEVDTEAFF

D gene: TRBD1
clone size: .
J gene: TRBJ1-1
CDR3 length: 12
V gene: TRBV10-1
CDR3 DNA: TGCGCCAGCAATGACAGGGGCTCCGAAGCTTTCTTT
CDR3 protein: CASNDRGSEAFF

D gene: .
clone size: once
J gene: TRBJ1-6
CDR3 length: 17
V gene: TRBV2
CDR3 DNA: TGTGCCAGCAGCGCCACTCCTTCGCTTGTGGCCCATTCACCCCTCCACTTT
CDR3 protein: CASSATPSLVAHSPLHF

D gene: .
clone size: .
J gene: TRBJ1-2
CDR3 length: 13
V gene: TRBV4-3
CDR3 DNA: TGCGCCAGCAGCCTTACCCAGGGAGATGGCTACACCTTC
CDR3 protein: CASSLTQGDGYTF

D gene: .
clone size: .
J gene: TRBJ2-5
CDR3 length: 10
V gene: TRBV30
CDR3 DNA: TGTGCCTGGAGTGTAGAGACCCAGTACTTC
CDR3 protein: CAWSVETQYF

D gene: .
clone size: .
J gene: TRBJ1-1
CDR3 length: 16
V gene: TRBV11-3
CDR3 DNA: TGTGCCAGCAGCTTCAGGCAGAGAATGATGAACACTGAAGCTTTCTTT
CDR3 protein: CASSFRQRMMNTEAFF

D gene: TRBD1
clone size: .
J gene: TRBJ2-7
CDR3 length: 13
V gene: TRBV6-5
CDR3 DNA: TGTGCCAGCAGCGGGACAGGGCCCCACGAGCAGTACTTC
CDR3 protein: CASSGTGPHEQYF

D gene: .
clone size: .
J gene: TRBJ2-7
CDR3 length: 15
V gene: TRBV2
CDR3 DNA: TGTGCCAGCGGGAACAGGGCTTGGGGGACCTACGAGCAGTACTTC
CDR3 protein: CASGNRAWGTYEQYF

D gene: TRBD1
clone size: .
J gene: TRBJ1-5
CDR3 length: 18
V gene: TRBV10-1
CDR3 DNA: TGCGCCAGCAGTGAGTCGTGTGGCACAGGGGATAGCAATCAGCCCCAGCATTTT
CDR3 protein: CASSESCGTGDSNQPQHF

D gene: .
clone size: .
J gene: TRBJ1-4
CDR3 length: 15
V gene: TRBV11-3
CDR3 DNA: TGTGCCAGCAGCCGAGGGGTTGCAACTAATGAAAAACTGTTTTTT
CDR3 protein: CASSRGVATNEKLFF

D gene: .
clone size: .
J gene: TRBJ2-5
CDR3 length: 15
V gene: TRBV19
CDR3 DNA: TGTGCCAGTAGTATTTTCGGAGGGCCTCAAGAGACCCAGTACTTC
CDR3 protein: CASSIFGGPQETQYF

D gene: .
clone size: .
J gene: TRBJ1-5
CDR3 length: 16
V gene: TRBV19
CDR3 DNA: TGTGCCAGTAGTATAGAGATGAACCCAAGAAGCCAGCCCCAGCATTTT
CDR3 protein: CASSIEMNPRSQPQHF

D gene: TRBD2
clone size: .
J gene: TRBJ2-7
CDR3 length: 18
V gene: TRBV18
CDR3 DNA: TGTGCCAGCTCACCACGCCCGGGACTAGCGGCCTCCCGAAACGAGCAGTACTTC
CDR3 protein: CASSPRPGLAASRNEQYF

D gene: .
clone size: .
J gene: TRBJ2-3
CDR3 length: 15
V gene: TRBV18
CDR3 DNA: TGTGCCAGCTCACCCCCGGTGGGGATGAGAGATACGCAGTATTTT
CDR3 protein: CASSPPVGMRDTQYF

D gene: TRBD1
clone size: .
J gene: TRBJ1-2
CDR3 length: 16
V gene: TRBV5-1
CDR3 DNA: TGCGCCAGCAGCTTGGAAGGGACAGGGGGCGTAGATGGCTACACCTTC
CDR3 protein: CASSLEGTGGVDGYTF

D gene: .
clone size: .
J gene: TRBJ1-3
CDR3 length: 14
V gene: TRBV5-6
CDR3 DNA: TGTGCCAGCAGAGACAGAAGCTCTGGAAACACCATATATTTT
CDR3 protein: CASRDRSSGNTIYF

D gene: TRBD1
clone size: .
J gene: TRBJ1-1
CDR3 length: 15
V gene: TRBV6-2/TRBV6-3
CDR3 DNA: TGTGCCAGCAGTCCAGAGACAGGGTTCGTCACTGAAGCTTTCTTT
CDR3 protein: CASSPETGFVTEAFF

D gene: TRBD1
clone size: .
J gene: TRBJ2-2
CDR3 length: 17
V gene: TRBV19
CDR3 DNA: TGTGCCAGTAGTATAGTGGGACAGGGGGCGATCACCGGGGAGCTGTTTTTT
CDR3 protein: CASSIVGQGAITGELFF

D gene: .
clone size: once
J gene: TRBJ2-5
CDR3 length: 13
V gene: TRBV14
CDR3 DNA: TGTGCCAGCAGCCAAGCGGGTCAAGAGACCCAGTACTTC
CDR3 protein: CASSQAGQETQYF

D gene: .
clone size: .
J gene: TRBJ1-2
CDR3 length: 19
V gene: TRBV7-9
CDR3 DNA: TGTGCCAGCAGCTTAGAAACTATACGTGAGAACAGGGTCAACTATGGCTACACCTTC
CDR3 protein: CASSLETIRENRVNYGYTF

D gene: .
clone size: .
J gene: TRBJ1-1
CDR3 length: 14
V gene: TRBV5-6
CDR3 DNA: TGTGCCAGCAGCCCCGCCGCCACTCTCACTGAAGCTTTCTTT
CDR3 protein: CASSPAATLTEAFF

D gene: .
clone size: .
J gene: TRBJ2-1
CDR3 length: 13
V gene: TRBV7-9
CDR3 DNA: TGTGCCAGCAGGGCTGAGGACCCCAATGAGCAGTTCTTC
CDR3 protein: CASRAEDPNEQFF

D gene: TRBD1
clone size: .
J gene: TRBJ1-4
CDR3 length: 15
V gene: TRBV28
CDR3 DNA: TGTGCCAGCAGCTGGACAGGGGGCGACGATGAAAAACTGTTTTTT
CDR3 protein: CASSWTGGDDEKLFF

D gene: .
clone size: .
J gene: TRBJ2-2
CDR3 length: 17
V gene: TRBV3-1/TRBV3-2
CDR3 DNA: TGTGCCAGCAGCCAAGTCGGGGCGGGCGGTATCACCGGGGAGCTGTTTTTT
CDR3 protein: CASSQVGAGGITGELFF

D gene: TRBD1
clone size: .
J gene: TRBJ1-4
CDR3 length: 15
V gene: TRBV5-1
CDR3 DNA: TGCGCCAGCAGCTTGCTGACAGGGGAAAATGAAAAACTGTTTTTT
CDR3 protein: CASSLLTGENEKLFF

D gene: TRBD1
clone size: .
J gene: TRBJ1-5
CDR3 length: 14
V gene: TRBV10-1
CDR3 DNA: TGCGCCAGCAGTGACGGACAGGGTGGTCAGCCCCAGCATTTT
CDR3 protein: CASSDGQGGQPQHF

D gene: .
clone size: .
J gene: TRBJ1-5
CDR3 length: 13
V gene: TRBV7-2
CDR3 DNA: TGTGCCGGCAGCCCGGACGGCAATCAGCCCCAGCATTTT
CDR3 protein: CAGSPDGNQPQHF

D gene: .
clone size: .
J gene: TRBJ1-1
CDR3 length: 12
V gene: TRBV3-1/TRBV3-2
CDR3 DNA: TGTGCCAGCAGCCGAGGGTTGGCTGAAGCTTTCTTT
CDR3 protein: CASSRGLAEAFF

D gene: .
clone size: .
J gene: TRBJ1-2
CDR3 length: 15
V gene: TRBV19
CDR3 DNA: TGTGCCAGTTCCCCTTCCCTCGGGGCAGACTATGGCTACACCTTC
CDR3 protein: CASSPSLGADYGYTF

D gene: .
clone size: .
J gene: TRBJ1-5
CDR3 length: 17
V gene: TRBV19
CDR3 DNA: TGTGCCAGTAGTATCAGGCAGGGGTTGGTTGGCAGGCAGCCCCAGCATTTT
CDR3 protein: CASSIRQGLVGRQPQHF

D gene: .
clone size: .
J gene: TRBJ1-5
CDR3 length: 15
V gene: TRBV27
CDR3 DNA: TGTGCCAGCAGTTTAGAGGGACATGCCAATCAGCCCCAGCATTTT
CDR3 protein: CASSLEGHANQPQHF

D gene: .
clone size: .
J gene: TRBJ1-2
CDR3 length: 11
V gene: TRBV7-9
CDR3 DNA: TGTGCCAGCAGCTTAGGAGGCGGCTACACCTTC
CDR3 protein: CASSLGGGYTF

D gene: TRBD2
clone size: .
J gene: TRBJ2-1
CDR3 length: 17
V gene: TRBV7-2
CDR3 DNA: TGTGCCAGCAGCTTCCCTAGCGGGCAGAAAACCTACAATGAGCAGTTCTTC
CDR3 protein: CASSFPSGQKTYNEQFF

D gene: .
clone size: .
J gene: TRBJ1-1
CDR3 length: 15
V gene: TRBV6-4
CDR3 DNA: TGTGCCAGCAGCGAATCTGGGACACCGAACACTGAAGCTTTCTTT
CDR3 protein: CASSESGTPNTEAFF

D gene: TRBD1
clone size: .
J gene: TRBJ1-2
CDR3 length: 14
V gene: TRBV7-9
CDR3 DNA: TGTGCCAGCGGTCCGATGACAGGGACTGATGGCTACACCTTC
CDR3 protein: CASGPMTGTDGYTF

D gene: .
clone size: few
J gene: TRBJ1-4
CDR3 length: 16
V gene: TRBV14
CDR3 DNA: TGTGCCAGCAGCCAACAATACAGGGAGATGGGCGAAAAACTGTTTTTT
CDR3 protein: CASSQQYREMGEKLFF

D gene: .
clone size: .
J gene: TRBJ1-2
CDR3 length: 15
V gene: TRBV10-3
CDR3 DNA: TGTGCCACAGCTCCGACCCAGGGTGTTCACTATGGCTACACCTTC
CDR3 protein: CATAPTQGVHYGYTF

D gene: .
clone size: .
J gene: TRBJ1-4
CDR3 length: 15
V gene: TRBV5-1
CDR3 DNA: TGCGCCAGCAGCCCGTCCTTTAATCTCGGTGAAAAACTGTTTTTT
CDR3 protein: CASSPSFNLGEKLFF

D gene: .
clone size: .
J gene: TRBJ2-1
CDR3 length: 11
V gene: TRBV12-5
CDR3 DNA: TGTGCTAGTGGTTTGGTCTGGGAGCAGTTCTTC
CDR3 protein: CASGLVWEQFF

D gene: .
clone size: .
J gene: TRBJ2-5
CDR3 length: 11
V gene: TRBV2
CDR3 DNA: TGTGCCAGCAGAGTTTTAGAGACCCAGTACTTC
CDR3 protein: CASRVLETQYF

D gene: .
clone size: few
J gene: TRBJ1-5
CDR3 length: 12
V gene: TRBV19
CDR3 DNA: TGTGCCAGTAGTATAAGGGGGAAGCCCCAGCATTTT
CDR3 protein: CASSIRGKPQHF

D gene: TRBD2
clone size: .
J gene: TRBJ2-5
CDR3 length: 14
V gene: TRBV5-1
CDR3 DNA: TGCGCCAGCAGCTTAAGCGGGAGCCAAGAGACCCAGTACTTC
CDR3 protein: CASSLSGSQETQYF

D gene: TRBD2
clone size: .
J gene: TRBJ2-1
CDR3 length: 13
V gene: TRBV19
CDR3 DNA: TGTGCCAGTACCCTGGGGACTAGCGGGAGACAGTTCTTC
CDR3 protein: CASTLGTSGRQFF

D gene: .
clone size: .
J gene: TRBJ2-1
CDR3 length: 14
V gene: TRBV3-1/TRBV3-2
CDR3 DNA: TGTGCCAGCAGCCTCCGATTCGACTACAATGAGCAGTTCTTC
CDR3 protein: CASSLRFDYNEQFF

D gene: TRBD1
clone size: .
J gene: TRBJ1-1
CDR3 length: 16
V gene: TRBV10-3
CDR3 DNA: TGTGCCATCAGTGAGACCTCCGGGACAGGGATAACTGAAGCTTTCTTT
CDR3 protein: CAISETSGTGITEAFF

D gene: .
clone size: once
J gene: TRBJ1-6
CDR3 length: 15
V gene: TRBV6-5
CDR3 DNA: TGTGCCAGCAGTTACACAGGAGAAACTTCTTCACCCCTCCACTTT
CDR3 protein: CASSYTGETSSPLHF

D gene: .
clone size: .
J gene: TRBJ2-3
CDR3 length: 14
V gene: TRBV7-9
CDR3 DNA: TGTGCCAGCAGCTTAAACAGTGGTACAGATACGCAGTATTTT
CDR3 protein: CASSLNSGTDTQYF

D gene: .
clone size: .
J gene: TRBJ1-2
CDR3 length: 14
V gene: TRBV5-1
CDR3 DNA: TGCGCCAGCAGCGTGGCAGGGGAAAACTATGGCTACACCTTC
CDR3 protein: CASSVAGENYGYTF